This T cell receptor (beta chain) emerged from a study of CD8+CD57+ T cells in acquired aplastic anemia. Trimming shortened V by 5 bases and J by 2 bases, and 16 bases separated the two germline ends. The germline CDR1 and CDR2 sequences are SGHTA and FQGNSA. There are 15 residues in the CDR3. This clonotype showed up just once. Genomic DNA, serving as template, underwent TCR beta VDJ and CDR3 profiling. Each CDR3 protein gets one entry after TCRdb re-called the reads with MiXCR. Among about 400,000 distinct CDR3 sequences listed, about two thirds were seen once. This sequence joins TRBV7-2 and TRBJ2-7, with a weak D call TRBD2 (5 bases). This clonotype originated in a human donor in good health, serving as a control. What was sequenced was sorted CD4+, CD8+, or CD8+CD57+ T cells (not recorded which) from PBMCs. The CDR3 DNA reads as TGTGCCAGCAGCCTGAGCGGCGTTAGAGCCTACGAGCAGTACTTC. This sequence encodes CASSLSGVRAYEQYF.